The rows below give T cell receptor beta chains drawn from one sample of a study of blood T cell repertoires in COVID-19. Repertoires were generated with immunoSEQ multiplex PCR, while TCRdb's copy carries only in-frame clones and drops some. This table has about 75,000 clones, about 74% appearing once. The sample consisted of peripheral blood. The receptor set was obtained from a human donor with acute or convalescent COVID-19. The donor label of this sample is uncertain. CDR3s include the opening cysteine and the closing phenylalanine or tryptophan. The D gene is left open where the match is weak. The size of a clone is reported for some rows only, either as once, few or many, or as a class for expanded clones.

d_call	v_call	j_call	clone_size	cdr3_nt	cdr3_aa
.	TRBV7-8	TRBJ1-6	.	TGTGCCAGCAGCTTAGGGGCAGGGGCTCGTTCACCCCTCCACTTT	CASSLGAGARSPLHF
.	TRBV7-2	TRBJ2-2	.	TGTGCCAGCAGCCCCCGGACAGCCGAATACGCGAACACCGGGGAGCTGTTTTTT	CASSPRTAEYANTGELFF
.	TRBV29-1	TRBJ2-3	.	TGCAGCGTTGCTGTCGGGGTAGGCACAGATACGCAGTATTTT	CSVAVGVGTDTQYF
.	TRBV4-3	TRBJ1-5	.	TGCGCCAGCAGCCAAAGGGAGGGGGTGAGTCAGCCCCAGCATTTT	CASSQREGVSQPQHF
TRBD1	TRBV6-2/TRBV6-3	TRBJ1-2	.	TGTGCCAGCAGTCATTCAGCGGACAGGGGTTTCAATGGCTACACCTTC	CASSHSADRGFNGYTF
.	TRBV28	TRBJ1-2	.	TGTGCCAGCACCATTATGGGGGGAGTTGGTGGCTACACCTTC	CASTIMGGVGGYTF
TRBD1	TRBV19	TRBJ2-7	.	TGTGCCAGTAGCACCGGGACAGGGGCCTACGAGCAGTACTTC	CASSTGTGAYEQYF
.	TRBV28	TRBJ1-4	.	TGTGCCAGCAGCCCGGGAGGGCGGAATGAAAAACTGTTTTTT	CASSPGGRNEKLFF
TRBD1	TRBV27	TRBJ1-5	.	TGTGCCAGCAGTCCGAAACAGGATAAGGGGGCCTCCAATCAGCCCCAGCATTTT	CASSPKQDKGASNQPQHF
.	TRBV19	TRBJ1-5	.	TGTGCCAGTAGTACGGGGGTAGGGTTCGGATATCAGCCCCAGCATTTT	CASSTGVGFGYQPQHF
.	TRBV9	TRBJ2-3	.	TGTGCCAGCAGCGTAGGAGGGGATACGCAGTATTTT	CASSVGGDTQYF
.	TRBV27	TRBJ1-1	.	TGTGCCAGCAGTTTCCAGGGGATGGGTGAAGCTTTCTTT	CASSFQGMGEAFF
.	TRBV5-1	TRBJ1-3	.	TGCGCCAGCAGCCCCGGACAGCACGGAAACACCATATATTTT	CASSPGQHGNTIYF
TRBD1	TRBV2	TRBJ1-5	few	TGTGCCAGCAGATTTGGACAGGGGTTCAATCAGCCCCAGCATTTT	CASRFGQGFNQPQHF
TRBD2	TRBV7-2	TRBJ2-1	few	TGTGCCAGCAGCTCTAGCGGGTGGGTCCAGGGTGAGCAGTTCTTC	CASSSSGWVQGEQFF
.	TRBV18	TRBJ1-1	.	TGTGCCAGCTCACCCCAGGGGAGGGACACTGAAGCTTTCTTT	CASSPQGRDTEAFF
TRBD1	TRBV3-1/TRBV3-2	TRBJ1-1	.	TGTGCCAGCAGCCAAGAAGACAGGGGCCCTAACACTGAAGCTTTCTTT	CASSQEDRGPNTEAFF
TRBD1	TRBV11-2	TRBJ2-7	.	TGTGCCAGCAGCTCAGGGGGTTTTGGGCAGGGGGCTTACGAGCAGTACTTC	CASSSGGFGQGAYEQYF